This TCR beta chain was documented in a study of T cell changes during pregnancy in multiple sclerosis. Sequencing was performed with immunoSEQ multiplex PCR; in TCRdb, only in-frame clones are kept and a portion is missing. The sample records tens of thousands of clones, approximately 94% being singletons. The CDR3 contains 15 residues. Deletions cut 8 bases from V and 3 bases from J, with 16 bases between. Germline V gene lookup returns CDR1 SGHTA and CDR2 FQGNSA. Sample: peripheral blood, taken in the third trimester of pregnancy. The V call is TRBV7-2, the J call TRBJ2-2, with D tentatively TRBD1 (6 bases). This receptor was identified in a female donor with multiple sclerosis, enrolled in a pregnancy study. CDR3 sequence reads: CASQKSRGYTGELFF. In nucleotides, the CDR3 is TGTGCCAGCCAGAAATCCAGGGGATACACCGGGGAGCTGTTTTTT.